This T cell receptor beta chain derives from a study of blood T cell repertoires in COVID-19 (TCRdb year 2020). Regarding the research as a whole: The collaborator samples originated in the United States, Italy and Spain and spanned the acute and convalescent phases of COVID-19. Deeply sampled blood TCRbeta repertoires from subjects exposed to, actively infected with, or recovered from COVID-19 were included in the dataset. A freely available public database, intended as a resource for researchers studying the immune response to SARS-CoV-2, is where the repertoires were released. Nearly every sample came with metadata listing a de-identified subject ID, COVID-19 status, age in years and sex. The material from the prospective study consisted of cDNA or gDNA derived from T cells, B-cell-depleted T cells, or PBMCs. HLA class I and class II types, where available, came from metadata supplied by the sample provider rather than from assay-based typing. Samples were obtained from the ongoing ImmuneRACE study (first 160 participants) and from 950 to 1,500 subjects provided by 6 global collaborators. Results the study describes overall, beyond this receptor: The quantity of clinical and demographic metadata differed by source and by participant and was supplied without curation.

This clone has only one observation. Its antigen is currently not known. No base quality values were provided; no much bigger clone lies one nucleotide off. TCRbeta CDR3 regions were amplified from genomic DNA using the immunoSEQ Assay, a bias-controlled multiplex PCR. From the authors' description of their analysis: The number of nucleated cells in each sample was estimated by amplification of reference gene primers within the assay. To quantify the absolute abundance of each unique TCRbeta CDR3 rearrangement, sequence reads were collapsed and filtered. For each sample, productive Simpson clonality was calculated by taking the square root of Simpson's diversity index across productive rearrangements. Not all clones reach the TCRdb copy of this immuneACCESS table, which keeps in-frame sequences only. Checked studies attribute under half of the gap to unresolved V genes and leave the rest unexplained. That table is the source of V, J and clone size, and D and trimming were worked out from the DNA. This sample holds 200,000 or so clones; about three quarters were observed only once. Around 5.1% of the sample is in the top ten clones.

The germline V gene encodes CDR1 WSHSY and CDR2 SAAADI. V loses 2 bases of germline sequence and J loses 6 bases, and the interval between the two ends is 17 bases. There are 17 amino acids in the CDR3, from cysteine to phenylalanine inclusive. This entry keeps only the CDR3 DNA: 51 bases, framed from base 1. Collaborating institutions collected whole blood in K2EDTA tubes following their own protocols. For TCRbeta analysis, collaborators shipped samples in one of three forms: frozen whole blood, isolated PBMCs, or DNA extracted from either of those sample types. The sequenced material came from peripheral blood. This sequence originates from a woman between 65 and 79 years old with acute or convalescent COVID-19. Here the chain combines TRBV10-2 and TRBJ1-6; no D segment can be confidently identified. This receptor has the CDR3 CASSEPLQEVPNSPLHF. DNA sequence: TGCGCCAGCAGTGAGCCCCTTCAGGAGGTCCCTAATTCACCCCTCCACTTT.